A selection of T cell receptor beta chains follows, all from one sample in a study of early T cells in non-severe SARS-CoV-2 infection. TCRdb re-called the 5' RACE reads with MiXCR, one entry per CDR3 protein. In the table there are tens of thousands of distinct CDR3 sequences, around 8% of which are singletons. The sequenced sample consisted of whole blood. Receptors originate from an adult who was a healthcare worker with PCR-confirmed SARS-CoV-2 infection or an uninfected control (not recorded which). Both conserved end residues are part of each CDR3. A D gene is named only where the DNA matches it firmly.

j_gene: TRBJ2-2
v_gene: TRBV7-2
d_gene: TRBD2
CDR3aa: CASSLAPLAGEGELFF

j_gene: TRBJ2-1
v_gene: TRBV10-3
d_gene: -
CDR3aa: CAISEPYHEQFF

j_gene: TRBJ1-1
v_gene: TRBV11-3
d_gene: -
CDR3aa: CASSSRRVTEAFF

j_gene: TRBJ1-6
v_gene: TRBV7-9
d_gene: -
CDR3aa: CASSQASGGDSPLHF

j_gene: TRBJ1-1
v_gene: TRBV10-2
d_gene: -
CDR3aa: CASSVSGSEAFF

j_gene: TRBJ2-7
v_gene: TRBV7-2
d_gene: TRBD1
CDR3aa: CASSSDLTGANYEQYF

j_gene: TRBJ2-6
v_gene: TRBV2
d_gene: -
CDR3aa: CASSEEGTGANVLTF

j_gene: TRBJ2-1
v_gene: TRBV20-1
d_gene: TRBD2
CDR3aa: CSATRLAGVSYNEQFF

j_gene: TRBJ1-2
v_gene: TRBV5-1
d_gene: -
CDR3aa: CASSSGTDNYGYTF

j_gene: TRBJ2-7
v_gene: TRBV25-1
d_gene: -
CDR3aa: CASSGHYEQYF

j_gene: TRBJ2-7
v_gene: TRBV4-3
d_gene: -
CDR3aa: CASSQASSGSSYEQYF

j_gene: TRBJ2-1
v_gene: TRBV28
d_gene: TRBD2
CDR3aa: CATVTSGRLDEQFF

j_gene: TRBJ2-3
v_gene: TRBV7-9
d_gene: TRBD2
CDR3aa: CASSRRRLAGEDTQYF

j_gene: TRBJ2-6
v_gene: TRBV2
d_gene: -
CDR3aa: CASTPGAVGGANVLTF

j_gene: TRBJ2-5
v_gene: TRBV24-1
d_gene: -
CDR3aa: CATSDLIVGQEETQYF

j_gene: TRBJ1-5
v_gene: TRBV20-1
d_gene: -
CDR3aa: CSALDRPQPQHF

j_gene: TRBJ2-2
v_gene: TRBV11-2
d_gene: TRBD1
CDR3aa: CASSGHRGTTGELFF

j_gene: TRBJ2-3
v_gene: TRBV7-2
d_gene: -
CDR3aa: CASSLPWGDTQYF

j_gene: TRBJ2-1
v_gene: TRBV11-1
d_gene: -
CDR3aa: CASSFGGNEQFF

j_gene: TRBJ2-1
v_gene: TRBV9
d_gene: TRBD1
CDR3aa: CASSVPDRAPYNEQFF

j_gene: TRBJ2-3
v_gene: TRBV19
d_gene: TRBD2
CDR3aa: CASSSPGLAPDTQYF

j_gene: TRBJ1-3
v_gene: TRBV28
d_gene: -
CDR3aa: CASSFQVSGNTIYF

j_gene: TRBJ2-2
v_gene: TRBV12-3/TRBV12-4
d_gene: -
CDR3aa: CASSGGTGELFF

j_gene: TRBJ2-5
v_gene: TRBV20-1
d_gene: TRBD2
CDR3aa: CSARDPSGRQETQYF

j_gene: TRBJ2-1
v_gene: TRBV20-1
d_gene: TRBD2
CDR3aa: CSARGDYSRMQFF

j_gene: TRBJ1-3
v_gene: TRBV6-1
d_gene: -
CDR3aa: CASSDALAGVSGNTIYF

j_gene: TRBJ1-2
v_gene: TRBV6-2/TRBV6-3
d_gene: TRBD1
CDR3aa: CASSYSGLRDSLSDYGYTF

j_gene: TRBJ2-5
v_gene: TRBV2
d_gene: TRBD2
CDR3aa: CASRAGTSGSETQYF

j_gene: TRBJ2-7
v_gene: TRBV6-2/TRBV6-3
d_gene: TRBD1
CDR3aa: CASSRTGTFNYEQYF

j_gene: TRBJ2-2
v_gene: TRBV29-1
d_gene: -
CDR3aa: CSVALFQYTGELFF

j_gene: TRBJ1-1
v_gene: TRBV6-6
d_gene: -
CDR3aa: CASSYLQGEAEAFF

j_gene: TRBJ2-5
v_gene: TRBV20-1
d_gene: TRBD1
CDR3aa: CSAVKGQGRRGETQYF

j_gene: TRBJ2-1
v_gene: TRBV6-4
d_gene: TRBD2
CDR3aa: CASSGTSGSNEQFF

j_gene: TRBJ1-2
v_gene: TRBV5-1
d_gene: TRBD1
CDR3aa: CASSQGQGLYGYTF

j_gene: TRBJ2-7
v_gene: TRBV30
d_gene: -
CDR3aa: CAWSVRGEQYF

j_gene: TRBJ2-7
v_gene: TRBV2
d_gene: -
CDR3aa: CASRWTYEQYF

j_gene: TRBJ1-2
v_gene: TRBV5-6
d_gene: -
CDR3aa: CASSLERGYTF

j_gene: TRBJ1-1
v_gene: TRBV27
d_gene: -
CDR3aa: CASSLSWGSEAFF

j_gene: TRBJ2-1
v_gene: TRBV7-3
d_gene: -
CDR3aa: CASSLDRDPNNEQFF

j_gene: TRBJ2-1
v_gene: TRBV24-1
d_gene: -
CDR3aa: CATSDGGLRGVFDEQFF

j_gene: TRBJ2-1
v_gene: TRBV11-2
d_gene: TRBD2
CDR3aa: CASSPGLAGGYNEQFF

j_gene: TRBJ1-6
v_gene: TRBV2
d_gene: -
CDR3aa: CASERGKLFSPLHF

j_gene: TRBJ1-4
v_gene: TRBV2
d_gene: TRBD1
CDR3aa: CASSANPGQINEKLFF

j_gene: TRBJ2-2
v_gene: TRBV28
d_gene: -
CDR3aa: CASSSLQDTGELFF

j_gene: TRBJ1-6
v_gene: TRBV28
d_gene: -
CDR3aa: CASSRTRYNSPLHF

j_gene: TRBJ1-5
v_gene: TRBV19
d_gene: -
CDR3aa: CASSTGVGPQHF

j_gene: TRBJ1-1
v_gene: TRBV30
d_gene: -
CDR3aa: CAWSEAKHTEAFF

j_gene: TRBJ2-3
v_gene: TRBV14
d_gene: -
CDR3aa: CASSPFSVDTQYF

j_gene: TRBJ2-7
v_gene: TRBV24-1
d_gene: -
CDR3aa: CATSDQASYEQYF

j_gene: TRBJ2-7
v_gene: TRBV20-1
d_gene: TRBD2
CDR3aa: CSARLAGAKISYEQYF

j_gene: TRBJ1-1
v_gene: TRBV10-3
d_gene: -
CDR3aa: CAIRTSSSHEAFF

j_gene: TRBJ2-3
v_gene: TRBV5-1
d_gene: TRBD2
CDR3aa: CASSLSGTDTDTQYF